The 18 T cell receptor beta chains reported below all come from one sample, sequenced in a study of T-cell reconstitution after alpha-beta-depleted transplantation in children. The TCRbeta library was prepared with unique molecular identifiers. TCRdb reprocessed the PCR reads via MiXCR and lists one record per CDR3 protein. The sample lists 500,000 to 750,000 distinct CDR3 sequences; over 10% were seen once. Sequenced material: PBMCs, mostly from graft donor cells, taken 360 days after TCRalphabeta/CD19-depleted stem cell transplant. The source of these receptors is a male patient between 10 and 17 years old who had a stem cell transplant for acute myeloid leukemia, so the T cells may come from the graft donor.

The chain combines TRBV27 with TRBJ2-5, with 7 bases identical to TRBD2. This CDR3 has 14 residues. Germline CDR1 and CDR2: MNHEY and SMNVEV (reference sequence). Germline trimming cut 6 bases from V and 5 bases from J; bases unmatched to any gene: 9. The CDR3: CASSQRDWGETQYF. CDR3 nucleotide sequence: TGTGCCAGCAGCCAGCGGGATTGGGGGGAGACCCAGTACTTC.

This clonotype showed up many times. V and J are TRBV6-5 and TRBJ2-7, with TRBD1 as a possible D gene (5 bases). CDR1 is MNHEY and CDR2 is SVGAGI in the germline V gene. V was clipped by 6 bases and J by 4 bases, with 10 bases between them. The CDR3 covers 12 residues. The CDR3 region has the DNA TGTGCCAGCAGCCAGGACAAGTACGAGCAGTACTTC. It is translated as CASSQDKYEQYF.

The V and J genes are TRBV28 and TRBJ2-3, with 12 bases matching TRBD1. The junction had 7 bases not matched to a gene; V was cut back by 6 bases and J by 3 bases. The CDR3 runs to 16 residues. Germline CDR1 is MDHEN and CDR2 is SYDVKM. CDR3 nucleotides: TGTGCCAGCAGCTCTCCGGGACAGGGGGCGACAGATACGCAGTATTTT. Translation gives CASSSPGQGATDTQYF. The full variable domain, completed using reference TRBV28 and TRBJ2-3, is DVKVTQSSRYLVKRTGEKVFLECVQDMDHENMFWYRQDPGLGLRLIYFSYDVKMKEKGDIPEGYSVSREKKERFSLILESASTNQTSMYLCASSSPGQGATDTQYFGPGTRLTVL.

In this sample, this clonotype turned up many times. This rearrangement joins TRBV28 to TRBJ2-7, with D hard to call. Germline V gene sequence: CDR1 MDHEN, CDR2 SYDVKM. The CDR3 is made up of 14 amino acids. With 0 bases removed from V and 3 bases from J, the gap between germline ends came to 9 bases. CDR3 bases: TGTGCCAGCAGTTTATGGCCCGGGCGCTACGAGCAGTACTTC. This gives the protein CASSLWPGRYEQYF.

This clonotype was counted ten times or more. The chain uses TRBV29-1 and TRBJ2-1; 12 bases are shared with TRBD2. V shed 7 bases and J 5 bases; nucleotides not matched to a gene: 6. The CDR3 length is 14 residues. Germline CDR1 is SQVTM and CDR2 is ANQGSEA. CDR3 in DNA: TGCAGCGAGGGACTAGCGGGTAGTAACAATGAGCAGTTCTTC. Protein: CSEGLAGSNNEQFF.

This clonotype was seen many times. This chain connects TRBV10-3 to TRBJ2-1; D gene ambiguous. CDR3 length: 11 amino acids. CDR1 is ENHRY, CDR2 SYGVKD, per germline. Trimming stripped 5 bases from V and 8 bases from J, with 7 bases between. For the CDR3, the DNA is TGTGCCATCAGTAGCCTTCATGAGCAGTTCTTC. Its protein is CAISSLHEQFF.

V gene TRBV6-5 combines with J gene TRBJ2-7; D ambiguous. V was clipped by 0 bases and J by 3 bases, with 18 bases between them. Germline V gene sequence: CDR1 MNHEY, CDR2 SVGAGI. This CDR3 is 17 amino acids long. CDR3 residues: CASSYSPQFAAGYEQYF. CDR3 nucleotide sequence: TGTGCCAGCAGTTACTCGCCCCAATTCGCCGCCGGCTACGAGCAGTACTTC.

The gene calls are TRBV5-1 and TRBJ1-1; a weak D match, TRBD1 (5 bases). This CDR3 region has 13 residues. Trimming shortened V by 4 bases and J by 11 bases, and 18 bases separated the two germline ends. CDR1 is SGHRS and CDR2 is YFSETQ in the germline V gene. CDR3 nucleotides: TGCGCCAGCAGCCGGGGGGACGTCTCCGAGGCTTTCTTT. Its protein is CASSRGDVSEAFF.

In its sample, this clonotype was seen a few times. The chain recombines TRBV24-1 with TRBJ2-1; TRBD1 agrees at 9 bases. The germline V gene has CDR1 KGHDR and CDR2 SFDVKD. The V segment lost 3 bases and the J segment 9 bases; nucleotides outside the gene matches: 11. The CDR3 loop spans 16 amino acids. The CDR3 spells CATSDRSGQGLREQFF. CDR3 bases: TGTGCCACCAGTGATCGTTCGGGACAGGGCCTCCGTGAGCAGTTCTTC.

The chain employs TRBV18 and TRBJ1-5; TRBD1 might be the D (5 bases). The CDR3 has 15 amino acids. V was trimmed by 2 bases and J by 8 bases, leaving 16 bases between them. Per germline, CDR1 KGHSH and CDR2 LQKENI. The CDR3 DNA is TGTGCCAGCTCACCAGACAGCTTTACAGATGAGCCCCAGCATTTT. This translates into CASSPDSFTDEPQHF.

This clonotype was detected only a few times. V and J are TRBV29-1 and TRBJ2-1, with D hard to call. Germline-derived CDR1 and CDR2 are SQVTM and ANQGSEA. V lost 2 bases and J 6 bases, leaving 8 bases between the germline ends. This CDR3 comprises 12 residues. CDR3 sequence: CSVERRLNEQFF. The CDR3 DNA is TGCAGCGTTGAACGTCGACTCAATGAGCAGTTCTTC.

The V gene is TRBV29-1, the J gene TRBJ2-5; perhaps TRBD2 as D (5 bases). Germline V gene lookup returns CDR1 SQVTM and CDR2 ANQGSEA. The CDR3 is made up of 12 amino acids. V shed 5 bases and J shed 8 bases, with 15 bases lying between them. The CDR3 loop reads CSVRMGVETQYF. For the CDR3, the DNA is TGCAGCGTTCGCATGGGAGTGGAAACCCAGTACTTC.

This chain links TRBV20-1 with TRBJ2-2; D gene uncertain. Germline assignment: CDR1 DFQATT and CDR2 SNEGSKA (reference sequence). The CDR3 runs 12 residues. The V end was cut by 3 bases, the J end by 1 base, with 3 bases between. The CDR3 bases are TGCAGTGCTAGTCGGAACACCGGGGAGCTGTTTTTT. It is translated as CSASRNTGELFF.

This clonotype has just a few counts. The chain joins TRBV20-1 to TRBJ2-7, with a tentative D call TRBD1 (6 bases). V was pared by 1 base and J by 5 bases, with 18 bases between. The germline V gene has CDR1 DFQATT and CDR2 SNEGSKA (reference sequence). The length of the CDR3 is 15 residues. CDR3 sequence (DNA): TGCAGTGCTAGAGGATCGATTCACAGGGTCGACGAGCAGTACTTC. It is translated as CSARGSIHRVDEQYF.

The table lists this clonotype with many counts. The chain combines TRBV5-1 with TRBJ2-1; D call uncertain. The CDR3 has 14 amino acids. The V end lost 1 base, the J end lost 5 bases, and 10 bases lay between the germline ends. Germline V gives CDR1 SGHRS, CDR2 YFSETQ. In DNA form, the CDR3 reads TGCGCCAGCAGCTTGCTACTGCAAAACAATGAGCAGTTCTTC. Translation: CASSLLLQNNEQFF.

Many counts were recorded for this clonotype. V and J are TRBV29-1 and TRBJ2-5, with a possible D match to TRBD2 (6 bases). Germline V lookup: CDR1 SQVTM, CDR2 ANQGSEA. The CDR3 contains 17 residues. Trimming pared 1 base from V and 5 bases from J, leaving 23 bases between. The CDR3, as DNA: TGCAGCGTTGAAGGCCTCACCCTGACTAGAAACGGGGAGACCCAGTACTTC. It translates to CSVEGLTLTRNGETQYF.

This clonotype was observed a handful of times. The rearrangement joins TRBV4-3 to TRBJ2-1; 7 bases map to TRBD2. The CDR3 has 15 amino acids. CDR1 and CDR2 from the germline V gene are LGHNA and YSLEER. J lost 5 bases, V lost 1 base, and 5 bases had no gene match. As DNA, the CDR3 is TGCGCCAGCAGCCAAGTCCGTCTAGCGGACAATGAGCAGTTCTTC. It translates to CASSQVRLADNEQFF.

This clonotype has a handful of counts. J is TRBJ2-3 and V is TRBV20-1; maybe TRBD2 (5 bases). Germline CDR1 reads DFQATT; CDR2 reads SNEGSKA (reference sequence). The length of the CDR3 is 11 residues. CDR3: CSRGVPDTQYF. CDR3 bases: TGCAGCCGGGGAGTCCCAGATACGCAGTATTTT.